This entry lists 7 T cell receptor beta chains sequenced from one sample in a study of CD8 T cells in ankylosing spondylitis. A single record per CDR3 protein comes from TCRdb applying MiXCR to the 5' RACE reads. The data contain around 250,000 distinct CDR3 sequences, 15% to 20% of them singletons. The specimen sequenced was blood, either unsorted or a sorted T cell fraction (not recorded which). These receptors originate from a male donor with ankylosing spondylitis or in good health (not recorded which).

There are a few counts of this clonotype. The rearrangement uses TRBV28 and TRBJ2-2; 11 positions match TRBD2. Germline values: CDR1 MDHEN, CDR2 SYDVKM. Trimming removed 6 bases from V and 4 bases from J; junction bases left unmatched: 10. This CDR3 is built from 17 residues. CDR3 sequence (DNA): TGTGCCAGCAGGCGCATCCGGGGACTAGCGGCCACCGGGGAGCTGTTTTTT. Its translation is CASRRIRGLAATGELFF.

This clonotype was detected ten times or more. The CDR3 bases are TGCAGCGTAATTACAGGAGAGGGGTTAGCCGGGGAGCTGTTTTTT. It specifies CSVITGEGLAGELFF. The gene calls are TRBV29-1 and TRBJ2-2; D is possibly TRBD1 or TRBD2 (5 bases each). From germline, CDR1 is SQVTM and CDR2 ANQGSEA. The CDR3 runs 15 residues. Trimming shortened V by 6 bases and J by 6 bases, and 20 bases separated the two germline ends.

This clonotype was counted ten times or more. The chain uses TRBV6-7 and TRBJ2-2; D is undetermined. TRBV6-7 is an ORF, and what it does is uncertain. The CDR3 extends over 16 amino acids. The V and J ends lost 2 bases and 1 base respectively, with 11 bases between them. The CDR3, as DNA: TGTGCCAGCAGTTACAGATCGGGTAGGAACACCGGGGAGCTGTTTTTT. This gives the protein CASSYRSGRNTGELFF.

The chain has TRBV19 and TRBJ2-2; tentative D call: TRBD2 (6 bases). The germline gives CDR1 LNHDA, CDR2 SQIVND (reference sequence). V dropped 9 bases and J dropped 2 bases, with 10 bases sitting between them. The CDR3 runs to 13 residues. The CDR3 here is CASRRANTGELFF. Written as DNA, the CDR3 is TGTGCCAGCAGGAGGGCTAACACCGGGGAGCTGTTTTTT. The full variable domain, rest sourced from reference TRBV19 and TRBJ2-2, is DGGITQSPKYLFRKEGQNVTLSCEQNLNHDAMYWYRQDPGQGLRLIYYSQIVNDFQKGDIAEGYSVSREKKESFPLTVTSAQKNPTAFYLCASRRANTGELFFGEGSRLTVL.

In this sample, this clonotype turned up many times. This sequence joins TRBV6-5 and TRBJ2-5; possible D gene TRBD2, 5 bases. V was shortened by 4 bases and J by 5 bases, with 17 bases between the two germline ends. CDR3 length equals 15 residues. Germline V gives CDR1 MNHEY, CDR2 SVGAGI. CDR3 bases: TGTGCCAGCAGTTTAGGAGGCTTACCCCAGGAGACCCAGTACTTC. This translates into CASSLGGLPQETQYF.

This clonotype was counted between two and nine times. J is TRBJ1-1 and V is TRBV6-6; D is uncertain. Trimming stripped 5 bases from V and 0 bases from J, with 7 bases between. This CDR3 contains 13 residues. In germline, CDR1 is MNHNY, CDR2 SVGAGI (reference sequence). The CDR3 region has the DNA TGTGCCAGCAGTACCCTGGTGAACACTGAAGCTTTCTTT. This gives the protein CASSTLVNTEAFF.

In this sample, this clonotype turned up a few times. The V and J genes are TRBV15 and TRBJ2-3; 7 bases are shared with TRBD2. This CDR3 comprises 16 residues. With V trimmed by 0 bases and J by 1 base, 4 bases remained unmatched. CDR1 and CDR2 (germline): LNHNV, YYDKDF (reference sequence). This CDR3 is CATSRDRAGGTDTQYF. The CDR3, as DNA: TGTGCCACCAGCAGAGATCGGGCGGGAGGCACAGATACGCAGTATTTT.